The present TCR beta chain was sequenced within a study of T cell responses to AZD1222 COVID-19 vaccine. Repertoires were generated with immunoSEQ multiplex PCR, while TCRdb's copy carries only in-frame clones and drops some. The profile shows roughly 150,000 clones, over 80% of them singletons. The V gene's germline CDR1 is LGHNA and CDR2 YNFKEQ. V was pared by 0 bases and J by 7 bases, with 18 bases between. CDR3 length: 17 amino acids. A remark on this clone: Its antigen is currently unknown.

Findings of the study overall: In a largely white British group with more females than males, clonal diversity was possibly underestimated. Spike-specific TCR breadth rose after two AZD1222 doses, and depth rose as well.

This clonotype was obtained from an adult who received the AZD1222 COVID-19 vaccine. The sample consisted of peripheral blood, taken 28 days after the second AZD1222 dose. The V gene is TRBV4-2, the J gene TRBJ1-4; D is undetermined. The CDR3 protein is CASSQDAGRGMGEKLFF. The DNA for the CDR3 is TGTGCCAGCAGCCAAGACGCCGGGCGCGGTATGGGTGAAAAACTGTTTTTT.